What follows are 22 T cell receptor beta chains derived from one specimen sequenced in a study of CXCR3-negative and CXCR3-positive naive CD8 T cells. Study results and limitations: The study found more hydrophobic TRB CDR3s in CXCR3-positive naive cells than in CXCR3-negative naive cells.

Antigens for these TCRs are unknown. Libraries of TRB cDNA were made by 5' RACE and carried UMIs. For each CDR3 protein, TCRdb gives one entry from its re-call of the 5' RACE reads, without DNA. The sample data list around 160,000 distinct CDR3 sequences. Source material: naive CXCR3+ CD8+ T cells from blood. The sample's subset: CD45RO-CCR7+CD27+CD95- naive CD8+ T cells expressing CXCR3 (TNR3+). The receptors come from a human donor in good health. Some clones in this sample may be carry-over from other donors' samples.

The V gene is TRBV29-1, the J gene TRBJ1-1. This CDR3 spans 11 amino acids. Germline V gene lookup returns CDR1 SQVTM and CDR2 ANQGSEA. The CDR3 sequence: CSFEGNTEAFF.

The CDR3 region is CAREALQALGPQHF. This chain joins TRBV2 and TRBJ1-5. The CDR3 length is 14 residues. CDR1 and CDR2 from the germline V gene are SNHLY and FYNNEI.

The V gene is TRBV15, the J gene TRBJ2-1. This CDR3 is built from 13 residues. The germline V gene has CDR1 LNHNV and CDR2 YYDKDF (reference sequence). The CDR3: CATSRDVNDEQFF.

The chain carries TRBV28 and TRBJ2-2; TCRdb returns TRBD2, unconfirmable since there is no DNA. Per the germline V gene, CDR1 is MDHEN and CDR2 is SYDVKM. This CDR3 region has 16 residues. This CDR3 reads CASSFGLAGGIGELFF.

The V and J genes are TRBV29-1 and TRBJ1-2; TCRdb indicates TRBD1, and absent DNA this call remains unverified. CDR1 is SQVTM, CDR2 ANQGSEA, per germline. The CDR3 is made up of 14 amino acids. This chain's CDR3 is CSVEGTTRGYGYTF.

The gene calls are TRBV5-1 and TRBJ2-7; the D call from TCRdb, TRBD2, cannot be confirmed without DNA. CDR1 SGHRS and CDR2 YFSETQ come from the germline V gene. This CDR3 contains 15 residues. This CDR3 reads CASSWTSGGSYEQYF.

The J gene is TRBJ2-7, the V gene TRBV7-2; TCRdb proposes TRBD2, but this gene call is untestable without DNA. The CDR3 runs to 18 residues. Germline CDR1 is SGHTA and CDR2 is FQGNSA. Here the CDR3 reads CASSRQMVLAGGPYEQYF.

The chain recombines TRBV12-3 or TRBV12-4 with TRBJ2-7. The CDR3 has 16 amino acids. Here the CDR3 reads CASSLAQIQTGYEQYF.

The chain has TRBV11-2 and TRBJ1-1. CDR1 SGHAT and CDR2 FQNNGV come from the germline V gene. The CDR3 runs 14 residues. The CDR3: CASSFRAMNTEAFF.

The chain is built from TRBV21-1 and TRBJ2-6; TCRdb designates TRBD2, a call that cannot be tested without DNA. TRBV21-1 constitutes a pseudogene. The CDR3 has 20 residues. The CDR3 loop reads CASSKEEFSGGAAGANVLTF.

The chain combines TRBV7-9 with TRBJ2-1; TCRdb reports TRBD1, a call that lacks DNA to check it against. The CDR3 sequence is 14 residues long. The germline gives CDR1 SEHNR, CDR2 FQNEAQ (reference sequence). The CDR3 here is CASSWTGGYNEQFF. Filled out from reference TRBV7-9 and TRBJ2-1, the complete variable domain reads DTGVSQNPRHKITKRGQNVTFRCDPISEHNRLYWYRQTLGQGPEFLTYFQNEAQLEKSRLLSDRFSAERPKGSFSTLEIQRTEQGDSAMYLCASSWTGGYNEQFFGPGTRLTVL.

The chain recombines TRBV6-1 with TRBJ2-7; TCRdb calls TRBD1, which cannot be checked without DNA. The CDR3 is made up of 15 amino acids. Germline V gene lookup returns CDR1 MNHNS and CDR2 SASEGT. Here the CDR3 reads CASRPGTADLSEQYF.

This rearrangement joins TRBV6-2 or TRBV6-3 to TRBJ1-5; TCRdb gives TRBD1 as the D gene, but with no DNA this cannot be confirmed. Germline V CDR1 and CDR2: MNHEY, SVGEGT. This CDR3 comprises 14 residues. CDR3 loop: CASRYRGSNQPQHF.

This chain joins TRBV28 and TRBJ2-3; TCRdb's D gene call, TRBD2, goes unchecked for lack of DNA. The CDR3 extends over 15 amino acids. In germline, CDR1 is MDHEN, CDR2 SYDVKM. The CDR3 loop reads CASSFPGGSTDTQYF.

J is TRBJ2-7 and V is TRBV3-1; absent DNA, TCRdb's TRBD2 call cannot be checked. CDR3 length: 15 amino acids. Germline V lookup: CDR1 LGHDT, CDR2 YNNKEL (reference sequence). CDR3 in amino acids: CASSQVKAARGEQYF.

The chain combines TRBV7-3 with TRBJ1-1. Germline V gives CDR1 SGHTA, CDR2 FQGTGA. This CDR3 spans 15 amino acids. The CDR3 here is CASKPSGLTNTAALF.

V usage is TRBV11-3 and J usage is TRBJ2-1; TCRdb indicates TRBD1, and absent DNA this call remains unverified. There are 11 residues in the CDR3. CDR1 and CDR2 from the germline V gene are SGHNT and YENEEA. CDR3 amino acids: CASSSGPEQFF.

CDR3 loop: CASSLRISSTDTQYF. The chain has TRBV11-3 and TRBJ2-3. The CDR3 has 15 residues. The germline gives CDR1 SGHNT, CDR2 YENEEA.

The V and J genes are TRBV4-3 and TRBJ2-6; TCRdb indicates TRBD2, and absent DNA this call remains unverified. The CDR3 totals 16 residues. Germline V gene lookup returns CDR1 LGHNA and CDR2 YSLEER. CDR3 loop: CASSQLEGTGANVLTF.

The V and J genes are TRBV12-3 or TRBV12-4 and TRBJ1-1; TCRdb's D call, TRBD1, is unchecked because there is no DNA. The CDR3 loop spans 14 amino acids. The CDR3 loop is CASSTLRGNTEAFF.

This rearrangement joins TRBV24-1 to TRBJ2-2; no DNA is available, so the TRBD1 call from TCRdb remains unchecked. Germline V gene data show CDR1 as KGHDR and CDR2 as SFDVKD. The CDR3 extends over 13 amino acids. The CDR3 spells CATSTGDTGELFF.

V gene TRBV7-8 combines with J gene TRBJ2-5; the D gene TCRdb calls, TRBD2, cannot be checked with no DNA. Germline CDR1 SGHVS, CDR2 FQNEAQ. The CDR3 consists of 16 residues. This CDR3 is CASSLASAGPQETQYF.